The 3 T cell receptor beta chains below all came from one sample that was sequenced in a study of OX40 agonist ivuxolimab in advanced cancers. Data came from immunoSEQ multiplex PCR; TCRdb stores just in-frame clones and leaves some out. The sample holds 50,000 to 65,000 clones, less than 90% seen once. The material sequenced was CD4+ or CD8+ T cells sorted from blood, taken in a trial of the OX40 agonist ivuxolimab. Receptor source: an adult with an advanced solid tumor such as melanoma, head and neck, liver or kidney cancer.

The chain has TRBV7-2 and TRBJ2-7; unclear D gene. Germline V lookup: CDR1 SGHTA, CDR2 FQGNSA. The V and J ends lost 1 base and 6 bases respectively, with 16 bases between them. The length of the CDR3 is 15 residues. The CDR3 DNA reads as TGTGCCAGCAGCTTAGGACCAGATTTGGTACGCGAGCAGTACTTC. Its protein is CASSLGPDLVREQYF.

V gene TRBV30 combines with J gene TRBJ2-2; perhaps TRBD1 as D (6 bases). Trimming took 5 bases from V and 0 from J, leaving 10 bases between them. Germline CDR1 and CDR2: GTSNPN and SVGIG (reference sequence). This CDR3 spans 14 amino acids. CDR3 in DNA: TGTGCCTGGGAGGGACACTCGAACACCGGGGAGCTGTTTTTT. Translated, it gives CAWEGHSNTGELFF.

This sequence joins TRBV6-6 and TRBJ2-7; 12 positions match TRBD2. The junction had 11 bases not matched to a gene; V was cut back by 9 bases and J by 2 bases. CDR1 and CDR2 from the germline V gene are MNHNY and SVGAGI (reference sequence). This CDR3 contains 16 residues. The CDR3 protein is CASGSGLAGSPYEQYF. CDR3 DNA: TGTGCCAGTGGCTCCGGACTAGCGGGATCCCCCTACGAGCAGTACTTC.